Below, 30 T cell receptor beta chains from the same sample are listed, as sequenced in a study of response to subunit inactivated influenza vaccine. Using its own MiXCR run on the RT-PCR reads, TCRdb lists one record per CDR3 protein. Of a few hundred thousand distinct CDR3 sequences in the sample, roughly a fifth are singletons; the top ten hold roughly 10%. The sequencing used PBMCs from blood, collected 21 months after vaccination. The receptors were sampled from a man in his fifties or sixties who received an inactivated influenza vaccine.

This clonotype was seen a handful of times. The V gene is TRBV12-3 or TRBV12-4, the J gene TRBJ2-3; 8 nucleotides line up with TRBD2. The V and J ends lost 6 bases and 1 base, in that order; junction bases with no gene match: 6. This CDR3 spans 15 amino acids. The CDR3 reads CASRGRSGGTDTQYF. The CDR3 DNA reads as TGTGCCAGCAGAGGCCGTAGCGGGGGCACAGATACGCAGTATTTT.

This rearrangement joins TRBV15 to TRBJ2-1; TRBD2 aligns across 7 bases. The germline V gene encodes CDR1 LNHNV and CDR2 YYDKDF (reference sequence). V was clipped by 0 bases and J by 6 bases; unmatched bases: 5. The CDR3 runs to 15 residues. CDR3 coding DNA: TGTGCCACCAGCAGAGATTTCCAGCGGGGCAATGAGCAGTTCTTC. Translation: CATSRDFQRGNEQFF.

This clonotype was picked up a small number of times. The V gene is TRBV10-2, the J gene TRBJ2-6; no clear D. Germline V CDR1 and CDR2: WSHSY, SAAADI. V dropped 7 bases and J dropped 0 bases, with 7 bases sitting between them. The CDR3 sequence is 14 residues long. CDR3 DNA sequence: TGCGCCAGCAAAGGGATCTCTGGGGCCAACGTCCTGACTTTC. Its translation is CASKGISGANVLTF.

This rearrangement joins TRBV14 to TRBJ2-1, with 10 nucleotides matching TRBD2. The V and J ends lost 0 bases and 4 bases, in that order; junction bases with no gene match: 6. The CDR3 is made up of 17 amino acids. CDR1 and CDR2 (germline): SGHDN, FVKESK. CDR3 sequence: CASSQDSPSGRYNEQFF. The CDR3 DNA follows: TGTGCCAGCAGCCAAGATTCCCCTAGCGGGAGATACAATGAGCAGTTCTTC.

The rearrangement joins TRBV20-1 to TRBJ2-7; possibly TRBD2 for D (5 bases). Trimming took off 6 bases at V and 0 bases at J, with 18 bases between the two ends. Germline V gene sequence: CDR1 DFQATT, CDR2 SNEGSKA (reference sequence). CDR3 length equals 15 residues. CDR3 protein: CSAGSSHSSSYEQYF. The CDR3 DNA reads TGCAGTGCGGGGAGCAGCCACTCAAGCTCCTACGAGCAGTACTTC.

The sample holds a few counts of this clonotype. The genes are TRBV5-6 and TRBJ2-7; D unclear. The CDR3 consists of 15 residues. CDR1 is SGHDT and CDR2 is YYEEEE in the germline V gene. Trimming stripped 0 bases from V and 3 bases from J, with 13 bases between. This CDR3 reads CASSLALKGIYEQYF. In DNA form, the CDR3 reads TGTGCCAGCAGCTTGGCTCTTAAGGGAATCTACGAGCAGTACTTC.

The CDR3 DNA reads TGCGCCAGCAGCCTCCAGGGGGGCTCAACCGGGGAGCTGTTTTTT. Protein: CASSLQGGSTGELFF. This sequence joins TRBV4-1 and TRBJ2-2; D possibly corresponds to TRBD1 (7 bases). The CDR3 runs to 15 residues. Germline V gene lookup returns CDR1 MGHRA and CDR2 YSYEKL. Trimming stripped 4 bases from V and 5 bases from J, with 14 bases between.

This clonotype was seen ten or more times. This chain uses TRBV20-1 with TRBJ1-6; 8 bases are shared with TRBD1. Trimming at V came to 5 bases and at J to 5 bases, leaving 5 bases not matched to a gene. Germline loops: CDR1 DFQATT, CDR2 SNEGSKA (reference sequence). The CDR3 extends over 14 amino acids. CDR3 nucleotides: TGCAGTGCTCCGTACAGGGGGGATAATTCACCCCTCCACTTT. Protein: CSAPYRGDNSPLHF.

This clonotype was found a few times. V and J are TRBV30 and TRBJ1-5; D might be TRBD1 (5 bases). CDR1 GTSNPN and CDR2 SVGIG come from the germline V gene (reference sequence). V gave up 2 bases and J gave up 2 bases, with 10 bases separating them. The CDR3 totals 14 residues. The CDR3 sequence: CAWSPGGGNQPQHF. The CDR3 coding sequence is TGTGCCTGGAGTCCGGGGGGAGGCAATCAGCCCCAGCATTTT. Filled out from reference TRBV30 and TRBJ1-5, the complete variable domain reads SQTIHQWPATLVQPVGSPLSLECTVEGTSNPNLYWYRQAAGRGLQLLFYSVGIGQISSEVPQNLSASRPQDRQFILSSKKLLLSDSGFYLCAWSPGGGNQPQHFGDGTRLSIL.

Many counts were recorded for this clonotype. The V call is TRBV27, the J call TRBJ1-2; tentative D call: TRBD1 (6 bases). CDR3 length: 13 residues. V lost 4 bases and J 4 bases, leaving 10 bases between the germline ends. Germline V lookup: CDR1 MNHEY, CDR2 SMNVEV (reference sequence). CDR3 sequence reads: CASSSPTGYGYTF. The CDR3 DNA follows: TGTGCCAGCAGTTCCCCGACAGGCTATGGCTACACCTTC.

This clonotype was observed at least ten times. V gene TRBV20-1 combines with J gene TRBJ1-5; D unresolved. This CDR3 has 15 amino acids. Deletions cut 0 bases from V and 4 bases from J, with 13 bases between. CDR1 DFQATT and CDR2 SNEGSKA come from the germline V gene (reference sequence). The CDR3 is CSARDSWQENQPQHF. Here the CDR3 DNA reads TGCAGTGCTAGAGATTCTTGGCAGGAGAATCAGCCCCAGCATTTT.

In its sample, this clonotype was seen a few times. The chain carries TRBV23-1 and TRBJ2-1, with a possible D match to TRBD1 (5 bases). TRBV23-1 counts as an open reading frame of uncertain function. V was cut by 0 bases and J by 4 bases, with 13 bases left in between. This CDR3 is built from 16 residues. For the CDR3, the DNA is TGCGCCAGCAGTCAATCCGCCTTGACAGCTTACAATGAGCAGTTCTTC. It yields the protein CASSQSALTAYNEQFF.

This clonotype was recorded at least ten times. The CDR3 is CASADRVTEAFF. In DNA form, the CDR3 reads TGTGCCAGCGCGGACAGGGTGACTGAAGCTTTCTTT. The chain recombines TRBV6-2 or TRBV6-3 with TRBJ1-1; 8 bases map to TRBD1. CDR3 length equals 12 residues. Germline CDR1 is MNHEY and CDR2 is SVGEGT. V dropped 8 bases and J dropped 5; count of bases not matched to a gene: 4.

V usage is TRBV20-1 and J usage is TRBJ2-2; a possible D gene is TRBD1 (5 bases). The CDR3 length is 13 residues. Germline V gene sequence: CDR1 DFQATT, CDR2 SNEGSKA (reference sequence). Trimming cost V 3 bases and J 5 bases, with 10 bases left between them. This CDR3 is CSARTERTGELFF. The CDR3 coding sequence is TGCAGTGCTAGGACAGAGCGTACCGGGGAGCTGTTTTTT.

This clonotype has just a few counts. The CDR3 bases are TGTGCCAGCAGCTCATGGGACAGGGATCAAGAGACCCAGTACTTC. It encodes CASSSWDRDQETQYF. This rearrangement joins TRBV11-3 to TRBJ2-5, with TRBD1 identical over 9 bases. V dropped 4 bases and J dropped 2; count of bases not matched to a gene: 5. The CDR3 consists of 15 residues. CDR1 and CDR2 from the germline V gene are SGHNT and YENEEA.

This chain joins TRBV20-1 and TRBJ2-1, with TRBD2 matching 8 bases. The V gene end was trimmed by 6 bases and the J gene end by 5 bases; junction bases not matched to a gene: 9. The CDR3 contains 14 residues. Germline assignment: CDR1 DFQATT and CDR2 SNEGSKA (reference sequence). CDR3 loop: CSAWERGWNNEQFF. In nucleotides, the CDR3 is TGCAGTGCCTGGGAGCGGGGGTGGAACAATGAGCAGTTCTTC.

The chain carries TRBV3-1 and TRBJ1-1; a weak D match, TRBD1 (6 bases). The germline V gene has CDR1 LGHDT and CDR2 YNNKEL (reference sequence). V lost 2 bases, J lost 4 bases, and 11 bases lay in between. The CDR3 extends over 14 amino acids. This chain's CDR3 is CASSQPRGGTEAFF. Written as DNA, the CDR3 is TGTGCCAGCAGCCAACCCAGGGGCGGCACTGAAGCTTTCTTT.

This clonotype was detected many times. V usage is TRBV5-1 and J usage is TRBJ1-3; D uncertain. Germline V CDR1 and CDR2: SGHRS, YFSETQ. This CDR3 has 14 amino acids. V gave up 1 base and J gave up 1 base, with 6 bases separating them. CDR3 amino acids: CASSLIGSGNTIYF. The CDR3 DNA reads as TGCGCCAGCAGCTTGATTGGATCTGGAAACACCATATATTTT.

This clonotype was detected many times. At one end the junction does not follow the germline gene, possibly because of a read error. CDR3 amino acids: CASSLALQAQAFF. CDR3 nucleotides: TGTGCCAGCAGCTTAGCGCTACAGGCACAAGCTTTCTTC. The V gene is TRBV11-1, the J gene TRBJ1-2; TRBD1 might be the D (5 bases). There are 13 residues in the CDR3. Germline CDR1 reads SGHAT; CDR2 reads FQDESV (reference sequence).

This clonotype was found a few times. The V and J genes are TRBV11-2 and TRBJ2-3; D uncertain. Trimming removed 3 bases from V and 3 bases from J, with 10 bases in between. This CDR3 is 14 amino acids long. The germline CDR1 and CDR2 sequences are SGHAT and FQNNGV. CDR3 nucleotide sequence: TGTGCCAGCAGCTTCCGGGTCCCGACAGATACGCAGTATTTT. It is translated as CASSFRVPTDTQYF.

This clonotype was counted once. This chain uses TRBV5-1 with TRBJ2-1; a possible D gene is TRBD1 (5 bases). The CDR3 spans 16 residues. Trimming left V 0 bases short and J 3 bases short, with 13 bases between. CDR1 is SGHRS and CDR2 is YFSETQ in the germline V gene. The CDR3 protein is CASSLGDSMDYNEQFF. The CDR3 DNA is TGCGCCAGCAGCTTGGGCGACAGCATGGACTACAATGAGCAGTTCTTC.

In its sample, this clonotype was seen a few times. The chain employs TRBV18 and TRBJ1-2; D not resolved. V dropped 1 base and J dropped 6 bases, with 3 bases sitting between them. The CDR3 runs to 11 residues. Per germline, CDR1 KGHSH and CDR2 LQKENI. The CDR3 reads CASSPQNGYTF. The CDR3 DNA reads TGTGCCAGCTCACCACAGAATGGCTACACCTTC.

The chain uses TRBV28 and TRBJ2-3, with 7 bases aligning to TRBD2. V gave up 5 bases and J gave up 0 bases; unmatched junction bases: 11. The CDR3 is made up of 17 amino acids. Germline CDR1 reads MDHEN; CDR2 reads SYDVKM. The CDR3 reads CASSPPGGAVSTDTQYF. The CDR3 nucleotides read TGTGCCAGCAGTCCCCCGGGGGGAGCGGTCAGCACAGATACGCAGTATTTT.

Remarks on this clonotype: A much larger clone differs from this one at a single base, so this may be a read error. The chain recombines TRBV6-1 with TRBJ1-3, with 8 bases that match TRBD1. Germline CDR1 MNHNS, CDR2 SASEGT. The CDR3 runs to 18 residues. The CDR3 DNA follows: TGTGCCAGCAGGGGAGGACAGGGCGATGCCCACTCTGGAAACACCCTATATTTT. The encoded protein is CASRGGQGDAHSGNTLYF.

V and J are TRBV9 and TRBJ1-4; TRBD1 matches 7 bases. This CDR3 region has 15 residues. The V gene end was trimmed by 4 bases and the J gene end by 2 bases; junction bases not matched to a gene: 5. CDR1 and CDR2 from the germline V gene are SGDLS and YYNGEE. The CDR3 DNA sequence: TGTGCCAGCAGCTCGGGACAGACCACTAATGAAAAACTGTTTTTT. It is translated as CASSSGQTTNEKLFF.

This clonotype was picked up a small number of times. The V gene is TRBV12-3 or TRBV12-4, the J gene TRBJ1-4, with TRBD1 matching 10 bases. There are 17 residues in the CDR3. The trim removed 3 bases at V and 8 bases at J, leaving 12 bases unmatched. DNA for the CDR3: TGTGCCAGCAGTTTGGGTTTTGTTGGGACAGGGGACGAAAAACTGTTTTTT. As protein: CASSLGFVGTGDEKLFF.

This clonotype was seen more than once but under ten times. This sequence joins TRBV4-3 and TRBJ1-2; D unclear. Per the germline V gene, CDR1 is LGHNA and CDR2 is YSLEER. Trimming shortened V by 1 base and J by 0 bases, and 6 bases separated the two germline ends. CDR3 length: 14 residues. The CDR3 sequence: CASSQAASNYGYTF. CDR3 coding DNA: TGCGCCAGCAGCCAAGCCGCCTCTAACTATGGCTACACCTTC.

A few counts support this clonotype. This rearrangement joins TRBV20-1 to TRBJ2-1; TRBD2 matches 10 bases. The V and J ends lost 0 bases and 1 base, in that order; junction bases with no gene match: 6. This CDR3 is 17 amino acids long. The germline CDR1 and CDR2 sequences are DFQATT and SNEGSKA (reference sequence). CDR3 DNA: TGCAGTGCTAGAGATCGGGTGACTAGCGGGTCCTACAATGAGCAGTTCTTC. It specifies CSARDRVTSGSYNEQFF.

This clonotype was observed a handful of times. The chain joins TRBV5-1 to TRBJ1-2; TRBD1 is a possible D gene (6 bases). The germline V gene encodes CDR1 SGHRS and CDR2 YFSETQ. The CDR3 has 14 residues. With 1 base removed from V and 10 bases from J, the gap between germline ends came to 17 bases. The CDR3 bases are TGCGCCAGCAGCTTGTCCCCTTCCAGGGGAGACTACACCTTC. This encodes CASSLSPSRGDYTF.

This clonotype was seen a handful of times. The chain combines TRBV7-2 with TRBJ2-7; TRBD1 matches 8 bases. The CDR3 length is 14 residues. Germline V gene data show CDR1 as SGHTA and CDR2 as FQGNSA. The V and J ends lost 3 bases and 7 bases, in that order; junction bases with no gene match: 8. The CDR3 here is CASSFSTGGTEQYF. CDR3 nucleotide sequence: TGTGCCAGCAGCTTCAGTACAGGGGGAACGGAGCAGTACTTC.